A single sample is the source of the 23 T cell receptor beta chains below, sequenced in a study of T cell responses to AZD1222 COVID-19 vaccine. Produced via immunoSEQ multiplex PCR; TCRdb's table is partial and in-frame only. The top ten clones hold around 5% of a sample with some 92,000 clones, around nine tenths of them seen once. The starting material was peripheral blood, obtained on day 0 of MenACWY control vaccination. All receptors come from an adult in good health.

This chain connects TRBV12-3 or TRBV12-4 to TRBJ1-1, with a tentative D call TRBD1 (5 bases). Trimming removed 4 bases at V and 1 base at J, with 7 bases between. CDR3 size: 13 residues. CDR3 nucleotides: TGTGCCAGCAGTTCGACAGCGAACACTGAAGCTTTCTTT. Encoded protein: CASSSTANTEAFF.

The chain has TRBV7-3 and TRBJ2-1; D gene uncertain. This CDR3 region has 15 residues. CDR1 SGHTA and CDR2 FQGTGA come from the germline V gene. Trimming removed 3 bases from V and 2 bases from J, with 11 bases in between. The CDR3 loop reads CASSFSTGPYNEQFF. DNA of the CDR3: TGTGCCAGCAGCTTTAGTACCGGCCCCTACAATGAGCAGTTCTTC.

The chain couples TRBV9 to TRBJ1-4; D gene ambiguous. The V gene lost 3 bases and the J gene lost 3 bases, with 12 bases spanning the gap. The germline V gene encodes CDR1 SGDLS and CDR2 YYNGEE. The CDR3 length is 15 residues. The CDR3 protein is CASSGYGVANEKLFF. Here the CDR3 DNA reads TGTGCCAGCAGCGGGTACGGAGTCGCTAATGAAAAACTGTTTTTT.

Regarding this clone: This sample also contains other DNA sequences that code for the same CDR3. The V and J genes are TRBV29-1 and TRBJ2-3; D not certain. Germline V gene sequence: CDR1 SQVTM, CDR2 ANQGSEA. This CDR3 has 12 amino acids. The ends were cut back, 5 bases at V and 0 bases at J, with 6 bases in the middle. The CDR3 nucleotides read TGCAGCGTTTCTGGTAGCACAGATACGCAGTATTTT. Its protein is CSVSGSTDTQYF.

The chain recombines TRBV3-1 (or the pseudogene TRBV3-2) with TRBJ2-5; 7 nucleotides line up with TRBD1. CDR1 is LGHDT and CDR2 is YNNKEL in the germline V gene (reference sequence). The CDR3 runs 14 residues. V lost 4 bases, J lost 5 bases, and 7 bases stayed unmatched. The CDR3 DNA reads TGTGCCAGCAGCCCCCCCGGACAGGAGGAGACCCAGTACTTC. As protein: CASSPPGQEETQYF.

V usage is TRBV28 and J usage is TRBJ1-4; D is unresolved. Trimming pared 6 bases from V and 5 bases from J, leaving 10 bases between. CDR3 length: 13 residues. CDR1 MDHEN and CDR2 SYDVKM come from the germline V gene. The CDR3 nucleotides read TGTGCCAGCAGACCGGGCCCGAATGAAAAACTGTTTTTT. Translation gives CASRPGPNEKLFF.

V gene TRBV6-6 combines with J gene TRBJ1-4; weak D call: TRBD1 (6 bases). Germline CDR1 and CDR2: MNHNY and SVGAGI (reference sequence). The CDR3 is 17 amino acids. The V end lost 5 bases, the J end lost 1 base, and 17 bases lay between the germline ends. CDR3 sequence reads: CASSLRRGGLTNEKLFF. CDR3 in DNA: TGTGCCAGCAGTCTCCGGAGAGGGGGGTTAACTAATGAAAAACTGTTTTTT.

The genes are TRBV6-5 and TRBJ2-3; tentatively, D is TRBD2 (6 bases). There are 13 residues in the CDR3. V dropped 7 bases and J dropped 3 bases, with 11 bases sitting between them. From germline, CDR1 is MNHEY and CDR2 SVGAGI. The CDR3 DNA reads as TGTGCCAGCACCGGAGGGCCGACAGATACGCAGTATTTT. Translation gives CASTGGPTDTQYF.

The rearrangement joins TRBV6-6 to TRBJ1-1, with 7 bases matching TRBD1. Germline V CDR1 and CDR2: MNHNY, SVGAGI (reference sequence). The CDR3 runs to 15 residues. J lost 1 base, V lost 2 bases, and 4 bases had no gene match. CDR3 residues: CASSYRDRPNTEAFF. CDR3 DNA sequence: TGTGCCAGCAGTTACCGGGACAGACCGAACACTGAAGCTTTCTTT.

The chain links TRBV27 to TRBJ1-5; tentative D call: TRBD1 (6 bases). The CDR3 loop spans 12 amino acids. The V end lost 5 bases, the J end lost 4 bases, and 6 bases lay between the germline ends. Germline assignment: CDR1 MNHEY and CDR2 SMNVEV (reference sequence). The CDR3 sequence is CASSTGNQPQHF. The CDR3 DNA is TGTGCCAGCAGTACAGGGAATCAGCCCCAGCATTTT.

CDR3 DNA: TGTGCCAGTAGTACCACCGGGACAGGGGCCTATGGCTACACCTTC. Protein: CASSTTGTGAYGYTF. The chain couples TRBV19 to TRBJ1-2; 10 bases are shared with TRBD1. The V gene end was trimmed by 4 bases and the J gene end by 4 bases; junction bases not matched to a gene: 6. The CDR3 runs to 15 residues. From germline, CDR1 is LNHDA and CDR2 SQIVND (reference sequence). Variable domain in full (rest from reference TRBV19 and TRBJ1-2): DGGITQSPKYLFRKEGQNVTLSCEQNLNHDAMYWYRQDPGQGLRLIYYSQIVNDFQKGDIAEGYSVSREKKESFPLTVTSAQKNPTAFYLCASSTTGTGAYGYTFGSGTRLTVV.

The chain uses TRBV5-1 and TRBJ2-7; D is perhaps TRBD2 (6 bases). V lost 0 bases, J lost 0 bases, and 13 bases lay in between. CDR3 length equals 16 residues. The germline V gene encodes CDR1 SGHRS and CDR2 YFSETQ. CDR3 residues: CASSLDGGPSSYEQYF. In DNA, the CDR3 is TGCGCCAGCAGCTTGGACGGGGGACCCTCCTCCTACGAGCAGTACTTC. Full variable domain (missing parts from reference TRBV5-1 and TRBJ2-7): KAGVTQTPRYLIKTRGQQVTLSCSPISGHRSVSWYQQTPGQGLQFLFEYFSETQRNKGNFPGRFSGRQFSNSRSEMNVSTLELGDSALYLCASSLDGGPSSYEQYFGPGTRLTVT.

This sequence joins TRBV23-1 and TRBJ2-1; D gene ambiguous. TRBV23-1 is recorded as an ORF, its role being uncertain. V was cut by 4 bases and J by 4 bases, with 5 bases left in between. The CDR3 runs to 12 residues. CDR3 nucleotides: TGCGCCAGCAGTCTAGATTACAATGAGCAGTTCTTC. Translating gives CASSLDYNEQFF.

This clone has just one count. The chain employs TRBV6-5 and TRBJ2-5; the D is unclear. Trimming shortened V by 6 bases and J by 9 bases, and 11 bases separated the two germline ends. The CDR3 loop spans 11 amino acids. CDR1 is MNHEY, CDR2 SVGAGI, per germline. CDR3 coding DNA: TGTGCCAGCAGGGCACTGTGGGCCCAGTACTTC. It encodes CASRALWAQYF.

The chain combines TRBV2 with TRBJ2-2; 8 positions match TRBD2. V lost 7 bases to trimming and J lost 5 bases; unmatched junction nucleotides: 18. CDR1 is SNHLY and CDR2 is FYNNEI in the germline V gene. The CDR3 is 18 amino acids. The CDR3, as DNA: TGTGCCAGCACCCCCACGGGGGGGCGCGTGGGAGTGACCGGGGAGCTGTTTTTT. Encoded protein: CASTPTGGRVGVTGELFF.

The V and J genes are TRBV6-5 and TRBJ2-6, with D hard to call. The V gene lost 5 bases and the J gene lost 1 base, with 9 bases spanning the gap. Germline CDR1 reads MNHEY; CDR2 reads SVGAGI. This CDR3 is built from 15 residues. The DNA for the CDR3 is TGTGCCAGCAGTCCCAGTTGGTCTGGGGCCAACGTCCTGACTTTC. Its protein product is CASSPSWSGANVLTF.

Comment on this clone: Distinct nucleotide sequences in the sample also encode this CDR3. The chain combines TRBV6-1 with TRBJ2-7; D may be TRBD1 (6 bases). V was shortened by 0 bases and J by 2 bases, with 11 bases between the two germline ends. The CDR3 is 15 residues long. Per the germline V gene, CDR1 is MNHNS and CDR2 is SASEGT. The CDR3 region has the DNA TGTGCCAGCAGTGAAGCCCCGGGACAAACCTACGAGCAGTACTTC. Its protein product is CASSEAPGQTYEQYF.

The rearrangement links TRBV6-5 to TRBJ1-4, with D hard to call. Germline V gene data show CDR1 as MNHEY and CDR2 as SVGAGI. Trimming removed 7 bases at V and 5 bases at J, with 5 bases between. The CDR3 is made up of 11 amino acids. In nucleotides, the CDR3 is TGTGCCAGCACCTTCAATGAAAAACTGTTTTTT. Encoded protein: CASTFNEKLFF.

The chain recombines TRBV19 with TRBJ1-1; 8 bases are shared with TRBD1. The germline V gene has CDR1 LNHDA and CDR2 SQIVND (reference sequence). CDR3 length: 14 amino acids. V lost 5 bases and J lost 5; bases outside the gene matches: 7. The CDR3 spells CASSLQGARTEAFF. The CDR3 nucleotides are TGTGCCAGTAGTTTGCAGGGGGCACGGACTGAAGCTTTCTTT.

This clone was counted a single time. V usage is TRBV28 and J usage is TRBJ1-4, with D tentatively TRBD1 (6 bases). CDR1 is MDHEN and CDR2 is SYDVKM in the germline V gene. Trimming cost V 2 bases and J 3 bases, with 10 bases left between them. The CDR3 extends over 15 amino acids. CDR3 sequence: CASSLGRGPNEKLFF. CDR3 sequence (DNA): TGTGCCAGCAGTTTAGGCAGGGGACCTAATGAAAAACTGTTTTTT.

The chain joins TRBV28 to TRBJ1-2; 7 nucleotides match TRBD1. Per germline, CDR1 MDHEN and CDR2 SYDVKM. The CDR3 is 16 residues long. The J segment lost 3 bases and the V segment lost 2 bases, leaving 9 bases of the junction unmatched. CDR3 sequence reads: CASSLDRDRLDYGYTF. The CDR3 DNA is TGTGCCAGCAGTTTAGACCGGGACAGACTAGACTATGGCTACACCTTC.

The chain carries TRBV18 and TRBJ1-3; no clear D. The germline V gene encodes CDR1 KGHSH and CDR2 LQKENI. The CDR3 has 18 residues. Trimming took off 2 bases at V and 0 bases at J, with 17 bases between the two ends. The CDR3 region has the DNA TGTGCCAGCTCACCATTCAGGCAATATGGCCTCTCTGGAAACACCATATATTTT. It codes for CASSPFRQYGLSGNTIYF. Combining the CDR3 with reference TRBV18 and TRBJ1-3 gives the whole variable domain NAGVMQNPRHLVRRRGQEARLRCSPMKGHSHVYWYRQLPEEGLKFMVYLQKENIIDESGMPKERFSAEFPKEGPSILRIQQVVRGDSAAYFCASSPFRQYGLSGNTIYFGEGSWLTVV.

The chain has TRBV5-1 and TRBJ1-4; 11 bases align to TRBD1. The CDR3 spans 17 residues. V was pared by 4 bases and J by 0 bases, with 5 bases of the junction left unmatched. Germline V gene data show CDR1 as SGHRS and CDR2 as YFSETQ. CDR3 bases: TGCGCCAGCAGCCTAGGACAGGGGGCAGCAACTAATGAAAAACTGTTTTTT. Amino acids: CASSLGQGAATNEKLFF.